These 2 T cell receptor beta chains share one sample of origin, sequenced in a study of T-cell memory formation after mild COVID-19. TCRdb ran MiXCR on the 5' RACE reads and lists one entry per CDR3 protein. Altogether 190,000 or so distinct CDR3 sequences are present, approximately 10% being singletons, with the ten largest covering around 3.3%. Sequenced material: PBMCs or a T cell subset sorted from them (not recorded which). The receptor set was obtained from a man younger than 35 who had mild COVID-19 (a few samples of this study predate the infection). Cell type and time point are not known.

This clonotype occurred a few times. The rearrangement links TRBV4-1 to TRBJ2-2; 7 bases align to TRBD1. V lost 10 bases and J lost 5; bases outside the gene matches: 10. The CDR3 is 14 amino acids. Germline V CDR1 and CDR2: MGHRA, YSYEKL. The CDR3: CATRRAGGTGELFF. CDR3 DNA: TGCGCCACTCGGCGGGCAGGGGGAACCGGGGAGCTGTTTTTT.

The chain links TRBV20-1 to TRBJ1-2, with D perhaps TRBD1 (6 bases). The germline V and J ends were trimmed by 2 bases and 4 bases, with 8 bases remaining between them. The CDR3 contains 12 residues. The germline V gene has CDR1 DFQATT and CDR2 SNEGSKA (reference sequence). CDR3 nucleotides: TGCAGTGCTAGACAGGGGACCTATGGCTACACCTTC. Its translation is CSARQGTYGYTF.